This paragraph reports one T cell receptor beta chain. Its target is not known. The data derive from a study of cytomegalovirus exposure and HLA in healthy donors. Background on the study: The roughly 120 validation repertoires, a later analysis reported, used the same platform as the roughly 710 first-cohort repertoires.

Study-level results: Reportedly, diagnosis of cytomegalovirus status by the classifier showed high specificity and sensitivity. Some public TCRs appeared in many individuals, while most sequences were rare. Subsequent analysis revealed that first-cohort TCR clusters tended to co-occur in the 120 or so validation repertoires.

Profiling relied on immunoSEQ multiplex PCR, and the TCRdb table lists in-frame clones only, not all of them. The data contain some 320,000 clones, roughly 90% of them singletons. The sample was PBMCs. The sequence was obtained from a woman in her twenties or thirties in good health and CMV-seropositive.

This CDR3 reads CATSRGTYEQYF. DNA for the CDR3: TGTGCCACCTCGAGGGGAACCTACGAGCAGTACTTC. The J gene is TRBJ2-7, the V gene TRBV6-6; D possibly matches TRBD1 or TRBD2 (5 bases each). Germline V gene sequence: CDR1 MNHNY, CDR2 SVGAGI (reference sequence). V was trimmed by 10 bases and J by 2 bases, leaving 12 bases between them. This CDR3 is built from 12 residues.